This T cell receptor beta chain was retrieved from a study of cytomegalovirus exposure and HLA in healthy donors. Study information: The roughly 670 first-cohort repertoires shared a platform with the approximately 130 validation repertoires, as reported in a later analysis.

The J segment lost 6 bases and the V segment lost 4 bases, leaving 5 bases of the junction unmatched. This CDR3 is 14 amino acids long. CDR1 and CDR2 from the germline V gene are GTSNPN and SVGIG (reference sequence). General study points: Specificity of a few CMV-associated chains for CMV antigens was verified in vitro. The finding came from a later analysis; first-cohort TCR clusters tended to co-occur in the roughly 120 validation repertoires. Listed as cytomegalovirus-associated were 150 to 200 TCR beta chains.

Profiling relied on immunoSEQ multiplex PCR, and the TCRdb table lists in-frame clones only, not all of them. This sample has 150,000 to 200,000 clones, with about 82% found just once. About this clone: Its antigen remains unknown.

The V gene is TRBV30, the J gene TRBJ2-2, with TRBD2 matching over 10 bases. The TCR was taken from a woman aged 18 to 35 in good health and CMV-seronegative. Sequencing was done on a sample of PBMCs. In nucleotides, the CDR3 is TGTGCCTGGACTAGCGGGGGTTATGCCGGGGAGCTGTTTTTT. Its translation is CAWTSGGYAGELFF.